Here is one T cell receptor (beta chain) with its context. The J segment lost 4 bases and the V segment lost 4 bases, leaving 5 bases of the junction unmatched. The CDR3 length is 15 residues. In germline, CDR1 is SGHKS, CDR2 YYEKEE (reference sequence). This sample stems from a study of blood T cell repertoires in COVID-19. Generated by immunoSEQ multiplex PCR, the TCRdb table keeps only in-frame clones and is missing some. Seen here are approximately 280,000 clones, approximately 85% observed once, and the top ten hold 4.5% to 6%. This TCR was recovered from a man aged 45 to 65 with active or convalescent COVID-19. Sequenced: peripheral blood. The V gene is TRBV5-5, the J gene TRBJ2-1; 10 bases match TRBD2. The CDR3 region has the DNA TGTGCCAGCAGCCTAGCGGGAGCGGGGTACAATGAGCAGTTCTTC. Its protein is CASSLAGAGYNEQFF. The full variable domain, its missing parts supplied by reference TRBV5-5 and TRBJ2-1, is DAGVTQSPTHLIKTRGQQVTLRCSPISGHKSVSWYQQVLGQGPQFIFQYYEKEERGRGNFPDRFSARQFPNYSSELNVNALLLGDSALYLCASSLAGAGYNEQFFGPGTRLTVL.